These 23 T cell receptor beta chains originate from one sample sequenced in a study of T cell repertoires in cytomegalovirus infection. From the reads, TCRdb called clonotypes with MiXCR, one entry per CDR3 protein. The sample lists roughly 230,000 distinct CDR3 sequences; about 15% were seen once. Sequenced: CD8+ T cells from PBMCs. The receptors here all came from a human donor in good health (CMV status not recorded). Some clones in this sample may be carry-over from other donors' samples.

The table lists this clonotype with a count of one. It may be a read error: a sequence one base away is much more abundant. The chain employs TRBV7-9 and TRBJ1-1, with D tentatively TRBD1 (5 bases). The CDR3 extends over 15 amino acids. The germline CDR1 and CDR2 sequences are SEHNR and FQNEAQ (reference sequence). With 1 base removed from V and 2 bases from J, the gap between germline ends came to 11 bases. The CDR3 loop reads CASSLDARENTEAFF. The CDR3 nucleotides are TGTGCCAGCAGCTTAGACGCCAGGGAAAACACTGAAGCTTTCTTT.

This clonotype has more than one count but fewer than ten. The chain has TRBV20-1 and TRBJ2-7; 7 nucleotides match TRBD1. This CDR3 is 15 amino acids long. V was pared by 3 bases and J by 3 bases, with 11 bases of the junction left unmatched. Germline V CDR1 and CDR2: DFQATT, SNEGSKA (reference sequence). CDR3 loop: CSASQATGWGYEQYF. CDR3 nucleotide sequence: TGCAGTGCTAGTCAAGCGACAGGGTGGGGCTACGAGCAGTACTTC.

This clonotype has a handful of counts. The chain carries TRBV10-3 and TRBJ1-6; possibly TRBD1 for D (6 bases). This CDR3 has 15 amino acids. V gave up 3 bases and J gave up 7 bases, with 13 bases separating them. Germline V CDR1 and CDR2: ENHRY, SYGVKD. As DNA, the CDR3 is TGTGCCATCAGTGAAGTCCAAACAGGGAATTCACCCCTCCACTTT. Its protein product is CAISEVQTGNSPLHF.

This clonotype was recorded many times. A much larger clone differs by one base, so this may be a read error. The chain carries TRBV7-2 and TRBJ2-7; D is unresolved. CDR1 SGHTA and CDR2 FQGNSA come from the germline V gene. The CDR3 runs to 11 residues. Trimming cost V 5 bases and J 0 bases, with 2 bases left between them. The CDR3 region is CASSASYEQYF. CDR3 in DNA: TGTGCCAGCAGCGCCTCCTACGAGCAGTACTTC. Complete variable domain (other parts from reference TRBV7-2 and TRBJ2-7): GAGVSQSPSNKVTEKGKDVELRCDPISGHTALYWYRQSLGQGLEFLIYFQGNSAPDKSGLPSDRFSAERTGGSVSTLTIQRTQQEDSAVYLCASSASYEQYFGPGTRLTVT.

This clonotype appeared many times. The chain uses TRBV28 and TRBJ1-4; the D gene is possibly TRBD1 (5 bases). This CDR3 is 17 amino acids long. The germline V gene has CDR1 MDHEN and CDR2 SYDVKM. Trimming shortened V by 1 base and J by 5 bases, and 17 bases separated the two germline ends. CDR3 sequence (DNA): TGTGCCAGCAGTTTATATTGGGGGTCCGGTTCAAATGAAAAACTGTTTTTT. Translating it yields CASSLYWGSGSNEKLFF. Filled out from reference TRBV28 and TRBJ1-4, the complete variable domain reads DVKVTQSSRYLVKRTGEKVFLECVQDMDHENMFWYRQDPGLGLRLIYFSYDVKMKEKGDIPEGYSVSREKKERFSLILESASTNQTSMYLCASSLYWGSGSNEKLFFGSGTQLSVL.

This clonotype was counted a few times. This chain joins TRBV28 and TRBJ2-7; TRBD2 aligns across 8 bases. This CDR3 spans 15 amino acids. Per the germline V gene, CDR1 is MDHEN and CDR2 is SYDVKM. The V and J ends lost 5 bases and 2 bases, in that order; junction bases with no gene match: 8. CDR3 nucleotides: TGTGCCAGCAGTCCTCCGGGAGGGGGGACCTACGAGCAGTACTTC. The encoded protein is CASSPPGGGTYEQYF.

This clonotype has a count of ten or more. The chain links TRBV20-1 to TRBJ1-1; tentatively, D is TRBD1 (5 bases). CDR1 is DFQATT and CDR2 is SNEGSKA in the germline V gene (reference sequence). The CDR3 contains 14 residues. With 6 bases removed from V and 0 bases from J, the gap between germline ends came to 14 bases. The CDR3 nucleotides are TGCAGTGCCCTTTACAGGAGAATGAACACTGAAGCTTTCTTT. Protein: CSALYRRMNTEAFF.

This clonotype was seen repeatedly, ten times or more. The chain links TRBV7-6 to TRBJ1-1; 7 bases match TRBD1. The CDR3 length is 16 residues. V was clipped by 5 bases and J by 5 bases; unmatched bases: 14. The germline gives CDR1 SGHVS, CDR2 FNYEAQ. CDR3 protein: CASSPRGDSRRTEAFF. The DNA for the CDR3 is TGTGCCAGCAGCCCCAGAGGGGACAGTCGGCGGACTGAAGCTTTCTTT.

This clonotype was observed at least ten times. This chain links TRBV7-6 with TRBJ1-6; the D is unclear. This CDR3 comprises 17 residues. Germline assignment: CDR1 SGHVS and CDR2 FNYEAQ. Trimming removed 5 bases from V and 2 bases from J, with 16 bases in between. The CDR3 nucleotides read TGTGCCAGCAGCCCCCTCGCGGGTAATCCCTATAATTCACCCCTCCACTTT. This translates into CASSPLAGNPYNSPLHF.

This clonotype was seen a handful of times. The chain links TRBV12-3 or TRBV12-4 to TRBJ2-3, with TRBD1 matching 7 bases. V shed 4 bases and J 6 bases; nucleotides not matched to a gene: 4. CDR3 size: 13 residues. Here the CDR3 DNA reads TGTGCCAGCAGTTGGGACAGTTCCGATACGCAGTATTTT. Translated: CASSWDSSDTQYF.

This clonotype was detected ten times or more. The chain links TRBV11-2 to TRBJ1-6; D unclear. The V gene lost 0 bases and the J gene lost 7 bases, with 19 bases spanning the gap. This CDR3 is built from 18 residues. CDR1 and CDR2 (germline): SGHAT, FQNNGV. The DNA for the CDR3 is TGTGCCAGCAGCTTAGACCACTCGGATGCTTTCTTGAATTCACCCCTCCACTTT. Residues: CASSLDHSDAFLNSPLHF.

Ten or more counts support this clonotype. V is TRBV7-2 and J is TRBJ2-1; 8 bases are a match to TRBD2. This CDR3 has 21 amino acids. V shed 4 bases, J shed 5 bases, and the junction held 25 bases outside the gene matches. CDR1 is SGHTA and CDR2 is FQGNSA in the germline V gene. In DNA form, the CDR3 reads TGTGCCAGCAGCTCCGGGCCTTGGGGGACTAGGCGGACTAGCAGAGACAATGAGCAGTTCTTC. It is translated as CASSSGPWGTRRTSRDNEQFF.

The chain joins TRBV7-8 to TRBJ2-7, with a weak D call TRBD2 (5 bases). V shed 6 bases and J shed 7 bases, with 19 bases lying between them. The CDR3 totals 14 residues. Germline CDR1 is SGHVS and CDR2 is FQNEAQ. The CDR3 sequence is CASRKSTRAREQYF. In DNA form, the CDR3 reads TGTGCCAGCAGGAAATCGACGAGGGCTCGGGAGCAGTACTTC.

V is TRBV19 and J is TRBJ1-1, with D tentatively TRBD1 (5 bases). The V end was cut by 9 bases, the J end by 8 bases, with 19 bases between. CDR3 size: 13 residues. Germline V gene data show CDR1 as LNHDA and CDR2 as SQIVND (reference sequence). CDR3 sequence reads: CASLDSDQLEAFF. The CDR3 nucleotides are TGTGCCAGCCTAGACAGTGATCAGTTAGAAGCTTTCTTT.

This clonotype has a handful of counts. The rearrangement links TRBV6-5 to TRBJ2-1; perhaps TRBD1 as D (5 bases). Trimming stripped 3 bases from V and 9 bases from J, with 15 bases between. The CDR3 loop spans 14 amino acids. Germline CDR1 and CDR2: MNHEY and SVGAGI. The CDR3 sequence is CASSYMQGIGEQFF. CDR3 nucleotides: TGTGCCAGCAGTTATATGCAGGGCATCGGTGAGCAGTTCTTC.

This clonotype was picked up a small number of times. The chain is built from TRBV4-1 and TRBJ1-1; D is unresolved. CDR3 length equals 13 residues. Germline V gene data show CDR1 as MGHRA and CDR2 as YSYEKL. V was shortened by 0 bases and J by 7 bases, with 9 bases between the two germline ends. The CDR3 spells CASSQDLSSEAFF. The CDR3 nucleotides are TGCGCCAGCAGCCAAGATCTGTCGAGTGAAGCTTTCTTT.

This clonotype was observed a few times. V usage is TRBV7-9 and J usage is TRBJ2-1; 9 bases fit TRBD1. The J segment lost 8 bases and the V segment lost 4 bases, leaving 9 bases of the junction unmatched. Looked up from germline, CDR1 is SEHNR and CDR2 is FQNEAQ (reference sequence). The length of the CDR3 is 15 residues. CDR3 protein: CASSSRTGEGDEQFF. The CDR3 coding sequence is TGTGCCAGCAGCTCGAGGACAGGGGAGGGGGATGAGCAGTTCTTC.

In regard to this clonotype: A much larger clone lies one base from this, so it may be a read error. The V call is TRBV7-9, the J call TRBJ2-6; possibly TRBD1 or TRBD2 for D (5 bases each). Looked up from germline, CDR1 is SEHNR and CDR2 is FQNEAQ (reference sequence). This CDR3 is 17 amino acids long. In nucleotides, the CDR3 is TGTGCCAGCAGCCCCCCGGGACCGGGCTCTGGGGCCAACGTCCTGGCTTTC. This sequence encodes CASSPPGPGSGANVLAF.

In its sample, this clonotype was seen once. V is TRBV11-2 and J is TRBJ2-5; D not resolved. The CDR3 is 12 residues long. Germline values: CDR1 SGHAT, CDR2 FQNNGV. V was shortened by 5 bases and J by 6 bases, with 10 bases between the two germline ends. The CDR3 region has the DNA TGTGCCAGCAGCCAAAATGGTCAGACCCAGTACTTC. It is translated as CASSQNGQTQYF.

The V call is TRBV27, the J call TRBJ2-7; 9 nucleotides match TRBD1. There are 13 residues in the CDR3. V was clipped by 9 bases and J by 4 bases; unmatched bases: 7. From germline, CDR1 is MNHEY and CDR2 SMNVEV (reference sequence). For the CDR3, the DNA is TGTGCCAGTGGGCCCGGGACAGGGTACGAGCAGTACTTC. Amino acid sequence: CASGPGTGYEQYF.

In this sample, this clonotype turned up many times. The chain combines TRBV7-2 with TRBJ1-1, with D possibly matching TRBD1 (6 bases). The V gene lost 8 bases and the J gene lost 3 bases, with 16 bases spanning the gap. The CDR3 has 14 residues. Germline values: CDR1 SGHTA, CDR2 FQGNSA. The CDR3 DNA reads TGTGCCAGCGATAGGGGGGTGGGGCACACTGAAGCTTTCTTT. This sequence encodes CASDRGVGHTEAFF.

The V call is TRBV7-9, the J call TRBJ2-2; 7 bases are shared with TRBD2. This CDR3 contains 17 residues. The germline V gene encodes CDR1 SEHNR and CDR2 FQNEAQ (reference sequence). The ends lost 4 bases at V and 4 bases at J; junction bases unmatched: 12. The CDR3, as DNA: TGTGCCAGCAGCTCCCCCGGGGGAGCGGGGTTCACCGGGGAGCTGTTTTTT. Translating gives CASSSPGGAGFTGELFF.

The gene calls are TRBV6-5 and TRBJ2-2; D is tentatively TRBD1 or TRBD2 (6 bases each). The CDR3 consists of 14 residues. CDR1 and CDR2 from the germline V gene are MNHEY and SVGAGI. Trimming stripped 3 bases from V and 4 bases from J, with 9 bases between. CDR3 nucleotides: TGTGCCAGCAGTTATTCGGGGGCCACCGGGGAGCTGTTTTTT. Translated: CASSYSGATGELFF.